These T cell receptor beta chains were read from a single sample in a study of cytomegalovirus exposure and HLA in healthy donors. Sequenced by immunoSEQ multiplex PCR; TCRdb stores in-frame clones only, minus some. Altogether about 92,000 clones are present, around four fifths being singletons, with the ten largest covering around 7.5%. The sample consisted of PBMCs. These receptors originate from a man aged 50-60 years in good health and CMV-seropositive. The CDR3 runs from the conserved cysteine through the conserved F or W. A D gene is named only where the DNA matches it firmly. Rows give clone size only sometimes, using once, few, many, or a class for an expanded clone.

TRBV7-9	few	TRBJ1-3	.	TGTGCCAGCAGCCCAACTACAGGGTGGAACACCATATATTTT	CASSPTTGWNTIYF
TRBV2	.	TRBJ2-3	TRBD2	TGTGCCAGCAGCCCTATTAGCGGGGGGGCGAATACGCAGTATTTT	CASSPISGGANTQYF
TRBV5-1	.	TRBJ1-1	TRBD1	TGCGCCAGCAGCTTGGGACAGGGGGCGACTGAAGCTTTCTTT	CASSLGQGATEAFF
TRBV6-6	few	TRBJ1-1	.	TGTGCCAGCAGTTACTTCTCCCTTCGACTAAACACTGAAGCTTTCTTT	CASSYFSLRLNTEAFF
TRBV4-1	.	TRBJ1-1	.	TGCGCCAGCAGCCAAGATTCTGTAGTCGTCACCCCTGAAGCTTTCTTT	CASSQDSVVVTPEAFF
TRBV27	.	TRBJ1-1	TRBD1	TGTGCCAGTTATAACAGGGGTTCTCGGACTGAAGCTTTCTTT	CASYNRGSRTEAFF
TRBV25-1	.	TRBJ1-2	.	TGTGCCAGCAGTGTCACGGGGGGTGGCTACACCTTC	CASSVTGGGYTF
TRBV19	few	TRBJ2-1	TRBD1	TGTGCCAGTAGTACCTCGGGACAGCCCATGGATGAGCAGTTCTTC	CASSTSGQPMDEQFF
TRBV10-3	.	TRBJ2-3	TRBD2	TGTGCCATCAGGGGACTAGCGGGGACCACAGATACGCAGTATTTT	CAIRGLAGTTDTQYF
TRBV4-1	.	TRBJ1-4	.	TGCGCCAGCAGTAGGGACACAAGTAATGAAAAACTGTTTTTT	CASSRDTSNEKLFF
TRBV6-6	.	TRBJ1-6	TRBD1	TGTGCCAGCAGGTCCGGGACAGGGAATAATTCACCCCTCCACTTT	CASRSGTGNNSPLHF
TRBV18	.	TRBJ1-2	.	TGTGCCAGCTCACCTGGGGAGGCTGGCTACACCTTC	CASSPGEAGYTF
TRBV5-1	.	TRBJ1-5	TRBD1	TGCGCCAGCAGCTTGGCCCAGGGCCAGGGGGTAAGGAAGCCCCAGAATTTT	CASSLAQGQGVRKPQNF
TRBV10-3	.	TRBJ1-2	.	TGTGCCATCAGTGAGTCGCAGGATCATGGCTACACCTTC	CAISESQDHGYTF
TRBV6-5	.	TRBJ2-7	.	TGTGCCAGCAGTTACTCGGGCTACGACGAGCAGTACTTC	CASSYSGYDEQYF
TRBV6-5	.	TRBJ1-4	.	TGTGCCAGCAGTGAACAGGGCCTTGAAGAAAAACTGTTTTTT	CASSEQGLEEKLFF
TRBV20-1	.	TRBJ1-1	.	TGCAGTGTTCCCTCTTATGAAGCTTTCTTT	CSVPSYEAFF
TRBV15	.	TRBJ1-6	.	TGTGCCACCAGCTGGTTAGGGGTGGATTCACCCCTCAACTTT	CATSWLGVDSPLNF
TRBV20-1	.	TRBJ1-1	.	TGCAGTGCTAGGAGATGGACTGAAGCTTTCTTT	CSARRWTEAFF
TRBV9	.	TRBJ2-1	TRBD2	TGTGCCAGCAGCGTATCTAGCGGGGGGGCCCGCAATGAGCAGTTCTTC	CASSVSSGGARNEQFF
TRBV28	.	TRBJ2-3	.	TGTGCCAGCAGTCCCCTAGGGGGTAACACAGATACGCAGTATTTT	CASSPLGGNTDTQYF
TRBV6-1	.	TRBJ1-6	.	TGTGCCAGCAGAAGTGACACGGATGTTTCACCCCTCAACTTT	CASRSDTDVSPLNF
TRBV5-8	.	TRBJ2-3	TRBD1	TGTGCCAGCAGATTGACAGGGGCAGATACGCAGTATTTT	CASRLTGADTQYF
TRBV5-1	.	TRBJ1-2	.	TGCGCCAGCAGCTTTTCACAGATTAACTATGGCTACACCTTC	CASSFSQINYGYTF
TRBV5-5	once	TRBJ1-2	TRBD1	TGTGCCAGCAGCTTTGGTCAGGGGGCAGGTTATGGCTACACCTTC	CASSFGQGAGYGYTF
TRBV5-1	few	TRBJ1-1	TRBD1	TGCGCCAGCAGCTTGTCAGGGGGCGAGGGCACTGAAGCTTTCTTT	CASSLSGGEGTEAFF